A selection of T cell receptor beta chains follows, all from one sample in a study of CD8 T cells in ankylosing spondylitis. TCRdb re-called the 5' RACE reads with MiXCR, one entry per CDR3 protein. The sample includes approximately 300,000 distinct CDR3 sequences, around 18% of them seen just once. Sequencing was done on a sample of blood, either unsorted or a sorted T cell fraction (not recorded which). The receptors derive from a male donor with ankylosing spondylitis or in good health (not recorded which). Both conserved end residues are part of each CDR3. A D gene is named only where the DNA matches it firmly. The size entry is marked missing in some rows and otherwise reads once, few, many or a size class.

j_call clone_size d_call v_call cdr3_nt cdr3_aa
TRBJ2-5 . . TRBV20-1 TGCAGTGCTCAGAACAGGGAGACCCAGTACTTC CSAQNRETQYF
TRBJ2-4 many . TRBV20-1 TGCAGTGCTAGAGGGGCGAGGGGGTTGGGGATTCAGTACTTC CSARGARGLGIQYF
TRBJ2-1 . . TRBV5-1 TGCGCCAGCAGCTTGGCTCGGGGCTTCTACAATGAGCAGTTCTTC CASSLARGFYNEQFF
TRBJ2-4 . TRBD2 TRBV6-5 TGTGCCAGCAGTTACTCGGCTAGCGGGATTCTCCTAGCCAAAAACATTCAGTACTTC CASSYSASGILLAKNIQYF
TRBJ1-1 . . TRBV20-1 TGCAGTGCTAGAGAAGACCGCCTAGGCAACTTGATGAACACTGAAGCTTTCTTT CSAREDRLGNLMNTEAFF
TRBJ1-5 many . TRBV5-1 TGCGCCAGCAGCTTAGAAGGGTTGAGCAATCAGCCCCAGCATTTT CASSLEGLSNQPQHF
TRBJ1-5 . TRBD1 TRBV4-2 TGTGCCAGCAGCCAATCCGCCTCTGGACAGGGGAGGGTGAGCAATCAGCCCCAGCATTTT CASSQSASGQGRVSNQPQHF
TRBJ2-5 many . TRBV15 TGTGCCACCAGCAAATCCCGACAGCAACAAGAGACCCAGTACTTC CATSKSRQQQETQYF
TRBJ2-1 . . TRBV12-3/TRBV12-4 TGTGCCAGCAGTCCTGGCCCTCTAGAGGGTGAGCAGTTCTTC CASSPGPLEGEQFF
TRBJ2-5 . TRBD1 TRBV5-1 TGCGCCAGCAGCTGGCAGGGGACAGGGGTGATGGAGACCCAGTACTTC CASSWQGTGVMETQYF
TRBJ2-2 many . TRBV20-1 TGCAGTGCTAGGGACATCTACACCGGGGAGCTGTTTTTT CSARDIYTGELFF
TRBJ2-1 many TRBD2 TRBV7-2 TGTGCCAGCAGCATCGGGACTAGCGGGTCCAATGAGCAGTTCTTC CASSIGTSGSNEQFF
TRBJ1-2 . TRBD1 TRBV18 TGTGCCAGCTCACGGACAGGGACGAGCGACTATGGCTACACCTTC CASSRTGTSDYGYTF
TRBJ2-1 once TRBD2 TRBV3-1 TGTGCCAGCAGCCCCGGGCCTAGCGGGGCAAGGGAGCAGTTCTTC CASSPGPSGAREQFF
TRBJ2-5 few . TRBV12-3/TRBV12-4 TGTGCCAGCAGCCCCTCTGGGGGTTCGGGAGAGACCCAGTACTTC CASSPSGGSGETQYF
TRBJ1-1 . TRBD1 TRBV5-1 TGCGCCAGCAGGCGGACAGGGGGCGCCCCTGAAGCTTTCTTT CASRRTGGAPEAFF
TRBJ2-1 many TRBD1 TRBV12-3/TRBV12-4 TGTGCCAGCAGCCCCCTACAGGGGGGCGAGCAGTTCTTC CASSPLQGGEQFF
TRBJ2-1 few TRBD2 TRBV6-5 TGTGCCAGCAGTTCCCCTAGCGGGAGTGCCCCCTCGTACAATGAGCAGTTCTTC CASSSPSGSAPSYNEQFF
TRBJ1-4 . TRBD1 TRBV29-1 TGCAGCGTTGCGGACAGGAATAATGAAAAACTGTTTTTT CSVADRNNEKLFF
TRBJ2-2 . . TRBV12-3/TRBV12-4 TGTGCCAGCAGTGCTACGGGGAGTTCTAGGGAGCTGTTTTTT CASSATGSSRELFF
TRBJ2-5 . . TRBV18 TGTGCCAGCTCACCAGTGGGGTTGTCAGAGACCCAGTACTTC CASSPVGLSETQYF
TRBJ1-3 few . TRBV6-1 TGTGCCAGCCAAACTCGGACCACACGTGGGAACACCATATATTTT CASQTRTTRGNTIYF
TRBJ1-2 . . TRBV9 TGTGCCAGCAGCGCCACTTTCGCCCACTTGGGCTCAGATGACCTTAACTATGGCTACACCTTC CASSATFAHLGSDDLNYGYTF
TRBJ1-1 . TRBD1 TRBV5-1 TGCGCCAGCTATTTAGGGACAGGGGTATTCGGCACTGAAGCTTTCTTT CASYLGTGVFGTEAFF
TRBJ2-3 . . TRBV6-5 TGTGCCAGCAGTTCCCCCAAAACTGGCACAGATACGCAGTATTTT CASSSPKTGTDTQYF
TRBJ2-4 . TRBD2 TRBV7-2 TGTGCCAGCAGCACCGAGACTAGCGGGAGTTCCAAAAACATTCAGTACTTC CASSTETSGSSKNIQYF
TRBJ2-1 few TRBD2 TRBV7-3 TGTGCCAGCAGCTTAGGCGGGAGGGCCAATGAGCAGTTCTTC CASSLGGRANEQFF
TRBJ2-3 . TRBD2 TRBV7-9 TGTGCCAGCAGCTCCCTAGCGGGAGCAACGGATACGCAGTATTTT CASSSLAGATDTQYF
TRBJ2-1 many TRBD2 TRBV20-1 TGCAGTGCAACCCGGGAGGCGGGGTACGTTGAGCAGTTCTTC CSATREAGYVEQFF
TRBJ1-3 few . TRBV5-1 TGCGCCAGCAGTTTTGACGCGGTCTCTGGAAACACCATATATTTT CASSFDAVSGNTIYF
TRBJ1-5 . . TRBV6-1 TGTGCCAGCAGTGGCTCCTCTCGGAGTTTTAATCAGCCCCAGCATTTT CASSGSSRSFNQPQHF
TRBJ2-1 . TRBD2 TRBV9 TGTGCCAGCTCACTTGATGGGAGGGATGGCGATGAGCAGTTCTTC CASSLDGRDGDEQFF
TRBJ1-5 few . TRBV10-3 TGTGCCATCAGTGAGTCAGAGGTAGGCAATCAGCCCCAGCATTTT CAISESEVGNQPQHF
TRBJ2-5 . TRBD2 TRBV10-3 TGTGCCATCAGTGAGTCGATTAGCGGGAGCTCCCAAGAGACCCAGTACTTC CAISESISGSSQETQYF
TRBJ1-2 . . TRBV28 TGTGCCAGCAGTTTAAACGGCTATGGCTACACCTTC CASSLNGYGYTF
TRBJ2-1 . TRBD2 TRBV12-3/TRBV12-4 TGTGCCAGCAGGGGACTAGCGGGAGTTGGGAGTGAGCAGTTCTTC CASRGLAGVGSEQFF
TRBJ1-4 few . TRBV30 TGTGCCTGGAGTACCGGATTTAGGGGGGAAAATGAAAAACTGTTTTTT CAWSTGFRGENEKLFF
TRBJ2-2 few TRBD1 TRBV7-9 TGTGCCAGCAGCACACGACAGGGCCTCGACACCGGGGAGCTGTTTTTT CASSTRQGLDTGELFF
TRBJ2-3 . . TRBV15 TGTGCCACCAGCAGGTCGGGGGGCAACACAGATACGCAGTATTTT CATSRSGGNTDTQYF